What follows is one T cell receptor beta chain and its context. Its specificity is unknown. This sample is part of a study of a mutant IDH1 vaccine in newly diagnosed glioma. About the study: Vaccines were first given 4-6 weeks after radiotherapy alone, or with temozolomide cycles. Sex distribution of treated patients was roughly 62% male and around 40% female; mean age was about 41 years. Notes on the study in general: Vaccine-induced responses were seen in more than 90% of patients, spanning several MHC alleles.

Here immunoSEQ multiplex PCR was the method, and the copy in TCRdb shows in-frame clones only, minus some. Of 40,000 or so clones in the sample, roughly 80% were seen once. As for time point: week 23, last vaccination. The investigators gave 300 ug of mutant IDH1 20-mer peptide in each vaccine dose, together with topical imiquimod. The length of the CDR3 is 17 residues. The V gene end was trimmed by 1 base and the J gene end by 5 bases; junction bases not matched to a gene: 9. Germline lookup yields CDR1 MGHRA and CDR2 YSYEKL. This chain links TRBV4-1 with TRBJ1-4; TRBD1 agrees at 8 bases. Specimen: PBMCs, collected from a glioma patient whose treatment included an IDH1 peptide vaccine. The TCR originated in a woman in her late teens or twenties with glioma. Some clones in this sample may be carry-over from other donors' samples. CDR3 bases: TGCGCCAGCAGCCAAGGCCCAGGGGGCGCGTTCAATGAAAAACTGTTTTTT. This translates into CASSQGPGGAFNEKLFF.